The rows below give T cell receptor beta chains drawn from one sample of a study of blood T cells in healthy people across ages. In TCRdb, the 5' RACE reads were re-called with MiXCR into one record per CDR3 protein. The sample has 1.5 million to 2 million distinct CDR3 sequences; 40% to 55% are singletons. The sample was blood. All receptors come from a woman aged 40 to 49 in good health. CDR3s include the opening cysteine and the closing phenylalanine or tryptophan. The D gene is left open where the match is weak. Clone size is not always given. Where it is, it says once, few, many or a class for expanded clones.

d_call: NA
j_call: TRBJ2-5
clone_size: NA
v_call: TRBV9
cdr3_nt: TGTGCCAGCAGCGTAGAGCAGATGAACAATGAGCAGTACTTC
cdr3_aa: CASSVEQMNNEQYF

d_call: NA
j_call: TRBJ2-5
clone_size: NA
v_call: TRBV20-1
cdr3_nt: TGCAGTGCTAGGTACCAAGAGACCCAGTACTTC
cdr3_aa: CSARYQETQYF

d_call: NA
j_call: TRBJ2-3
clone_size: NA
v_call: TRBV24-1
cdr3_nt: TGTGCCACCAGTCCACCCGGGTCTCCAGATACGCAGTATTTT
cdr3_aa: CATSPPGSPDTQYF

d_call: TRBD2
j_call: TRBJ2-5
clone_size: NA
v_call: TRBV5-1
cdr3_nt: TGCGCCAGCAGCGTGGCAGGGAGGGTAGAGACCCAGTACTTC
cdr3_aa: CASSVAGRVETQYF

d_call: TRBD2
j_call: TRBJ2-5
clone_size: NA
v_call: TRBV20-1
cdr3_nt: TGCAGTGCTAGAGATCGGTCGCGGGGGATGGAGACCCAGTACTTC
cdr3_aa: CSARDRSRGMETQYF

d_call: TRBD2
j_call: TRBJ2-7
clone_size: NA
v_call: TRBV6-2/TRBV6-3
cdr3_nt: TGTGCCAGCAGTACCAGCTATAGCGGGGGGGCGGAGCAGTACTTC
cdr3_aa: CASSTSYSGGAEQYF

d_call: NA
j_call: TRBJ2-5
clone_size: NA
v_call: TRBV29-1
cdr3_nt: TGCAGCGGGGCCGTTATTGCCAAAGAGACCCAGTACTTC
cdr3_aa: CSGAVIAKETQYF

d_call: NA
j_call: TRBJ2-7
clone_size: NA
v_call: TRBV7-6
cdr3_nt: TGTGCCAGCAGCTCCCACCCTGCTTACGAGCAGTACTTC
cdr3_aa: CASSSHPAYEQYF

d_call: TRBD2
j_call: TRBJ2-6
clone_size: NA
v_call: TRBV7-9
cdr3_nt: TGTGCCAGCATCAATTGGCGGGGGAGCTCTGGGGCCAACGTCCTGACTTTC
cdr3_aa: CASINWRGSSGANVLTF

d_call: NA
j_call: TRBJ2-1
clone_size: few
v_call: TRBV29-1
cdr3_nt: TGCAGCGTTGATGTATGGCAGGGATACAATGAGCAGTTCTTC
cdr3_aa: CSVDVWQGYNEQFF

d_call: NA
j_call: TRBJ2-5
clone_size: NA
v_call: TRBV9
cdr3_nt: TGTGCCAGCAGCGTAGGACCCCCTTCGGGGGTGGTAGGGGAAGAGACCCAGTACTTC
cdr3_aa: CASSVGPPSGVVGEETQYF

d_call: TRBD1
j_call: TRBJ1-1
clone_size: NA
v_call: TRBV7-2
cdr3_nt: TGTGCCAGCAGTTCGGACAGGGGCGGAGCTTTCTTT
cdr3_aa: CASSSDRGGAFF

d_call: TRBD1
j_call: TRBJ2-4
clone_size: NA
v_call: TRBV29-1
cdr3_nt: TGCAGCGTTTCCCCCGGGACAGGGGTGGCCATTCAGTACTTC
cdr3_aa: CSVSPGTGVAIQYF

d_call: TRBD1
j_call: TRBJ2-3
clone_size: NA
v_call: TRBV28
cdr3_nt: TGTGCCAGCATTACACAGGGGTGGAGAACAGATACGCAGTATTTT
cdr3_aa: CASITQGWRTDTQYF

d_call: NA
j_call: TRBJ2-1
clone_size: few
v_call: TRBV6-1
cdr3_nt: TGTGCCAGCAGTTCACTTGTGAATGAGCAGTTCTTC
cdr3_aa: CASSSLVNEQFF

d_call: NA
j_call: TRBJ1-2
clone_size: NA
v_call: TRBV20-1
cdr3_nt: TGCAGTGCTACCACCTACGAGGGGGGCGCGGATGTTAACTATGGCTACACCTTC
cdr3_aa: CSATTYEGGADVNYGYTF

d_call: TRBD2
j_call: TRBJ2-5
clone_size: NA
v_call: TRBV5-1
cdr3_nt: TGCGCCAGCAGCTTACTACTAGCGACAGAGACCCAGTACTTC
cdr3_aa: CASSLLLATETQYF

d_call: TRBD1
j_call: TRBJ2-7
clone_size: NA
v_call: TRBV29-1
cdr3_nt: TGCAGCGTACTCCCGCGACAGGGCAAGTACGAGCAGTACTTC
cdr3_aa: CSVLPRQGKYEQYF

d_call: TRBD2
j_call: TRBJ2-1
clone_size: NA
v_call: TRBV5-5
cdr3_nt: TGTGCCAGCAGCTTGGACCCCATAGCGGGGAATTGGAATGAGCAGTTCTTC
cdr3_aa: CASSLDPIAGNWNEQFF

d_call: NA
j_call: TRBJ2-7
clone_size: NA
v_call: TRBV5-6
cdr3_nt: TGTGCCAGCAGCGCCGTCTACAATGAGCAGTACTTC
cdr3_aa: CASSAVYNEQYF

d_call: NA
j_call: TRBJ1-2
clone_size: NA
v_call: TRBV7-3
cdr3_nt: TGTGCCAGCAGCGCGACGGCCACTCGGACCCACTATGGCTACACCTTC
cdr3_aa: CASSATATRTHYGYTF

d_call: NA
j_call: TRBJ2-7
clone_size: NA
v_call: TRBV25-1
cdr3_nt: TGTGCCAGCAGTTCCGACCTTTACAATGAGCAGTACTTC
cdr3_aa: CASSSDLYNEQYF

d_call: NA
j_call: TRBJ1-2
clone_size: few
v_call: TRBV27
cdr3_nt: TGTGCCAGCAGTTCCGCCGGGGCGGACTCAAGAGGCTACACCTTC
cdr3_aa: CASSSAGADSRGYTF

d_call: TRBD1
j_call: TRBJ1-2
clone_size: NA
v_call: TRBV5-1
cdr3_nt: TGCGCCAGCAGCTTGAACGACCGGGACAGTTATTTCTATGGCTACACCTTC
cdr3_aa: CASSLNDRDSYFYGYTF

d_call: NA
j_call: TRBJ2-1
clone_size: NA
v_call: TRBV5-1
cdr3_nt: TGCGCCAGCAGCTTGGTTTCTGAAGAGGATGAGCAGTTCTTC
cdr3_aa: CASSLVSEEDEQFF

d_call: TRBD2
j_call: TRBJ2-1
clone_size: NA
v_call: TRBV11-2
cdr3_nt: TGTGCCAGCAGCTTAGGGCGCCTAGCGGGGAGTAAGCAGTTCTTC
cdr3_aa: CASSLGRLAGSKQFF

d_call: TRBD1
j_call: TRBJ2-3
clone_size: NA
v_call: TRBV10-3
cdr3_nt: TGTGCCATCCAATCGGACAGGGTTAAAACAGGTACGCAGTATTTT
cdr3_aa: CAIQSDRVKTGTQYF

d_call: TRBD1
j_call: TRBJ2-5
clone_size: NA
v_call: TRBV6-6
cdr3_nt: TGTGCCAGCAGTGCCACCGGGACAGGGGAAGAGACCCAGTACTTC
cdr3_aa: CASSATGTGEETQYF

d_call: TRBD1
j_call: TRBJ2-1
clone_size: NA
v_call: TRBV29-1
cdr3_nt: TGCAGCGGACAGACAGGGGGCAGCTACAATGAGCAGTTCTTC
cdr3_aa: CSGQTGGSYNEQFF

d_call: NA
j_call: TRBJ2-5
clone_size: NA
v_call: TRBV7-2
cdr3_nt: TGTGCCAGCAAGGAGCAGGCCCCCGCTGAGACCCAGTACTTC
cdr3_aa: CASKEQAPAETQYF

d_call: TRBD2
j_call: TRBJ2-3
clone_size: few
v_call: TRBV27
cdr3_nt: TGTGCCAGCAGTTTACCACTAGCGGGGGGGCCAGGTACGCAGTATTTT
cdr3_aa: CASSLPLAGGPGTQYF

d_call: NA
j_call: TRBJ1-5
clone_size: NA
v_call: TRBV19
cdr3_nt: TGTGCCAGTACCTACGCAGGGATACTGACGATCAATCAGCCCCAGCATTTT
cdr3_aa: CASTYAGILTINQPQHF

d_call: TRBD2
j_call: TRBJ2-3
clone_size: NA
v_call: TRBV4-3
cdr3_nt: TGCGCCAGCAGCCAATCTCGGCCCAGCGGGGGGGCAGGCACAGATACGCAGTATTTT
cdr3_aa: CASSQSRPSGGAGTDTQYF

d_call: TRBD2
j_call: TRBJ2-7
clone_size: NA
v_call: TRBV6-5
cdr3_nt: TGTGCCAGCAATGGCGAGACTAGCGGGGACGAGCAGTACTTC
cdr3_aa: CASNGETSGDEQYF

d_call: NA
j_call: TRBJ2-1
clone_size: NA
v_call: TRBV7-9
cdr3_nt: TGTGCCAGCAGGAAAGGGGGGGCCAGGAATGAGCAGTTCTTC
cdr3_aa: CASRKGGARNEQFF

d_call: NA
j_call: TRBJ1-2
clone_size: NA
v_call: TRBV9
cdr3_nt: TGTGCCAGCAGCGTAGGGACTCAACTGGGGCGGTTGGTCTATGGCTACACCTTC
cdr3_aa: CASSVGTQLGRLVYGYTF

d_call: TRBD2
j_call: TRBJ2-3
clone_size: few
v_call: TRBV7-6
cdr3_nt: TGTGCCAGCAGTTCCGGGACTAGAACTATCGATACGCAGTATTTT
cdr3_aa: CASSSGTRTIDTQYF

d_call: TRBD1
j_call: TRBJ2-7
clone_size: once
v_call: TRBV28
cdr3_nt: TGTGCCAGCAGTCCTCCGGCGACAGGGAGCTACGAGCAGTACTTC
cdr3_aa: CASSPPATGSYEQYF

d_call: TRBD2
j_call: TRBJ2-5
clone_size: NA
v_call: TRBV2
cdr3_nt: TGTGCCAGCAGTGAATGGCGGGGGGACGAAGAGACCCAGTACTTC
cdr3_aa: CASSEWRGDEETQYF

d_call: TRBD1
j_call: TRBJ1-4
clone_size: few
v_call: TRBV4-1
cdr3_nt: TGCGCCAGCAGCCCCCAAGGACAGGGGATAACTAATGAAAAACTGTTTTTT
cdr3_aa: CASSPQGQGITNEKLFF

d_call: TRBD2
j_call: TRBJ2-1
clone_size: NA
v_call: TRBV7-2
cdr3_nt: TGTGCCAGCAGCTCGGGACTAGCGGCCCCCAATGAGCAGTTCTTC
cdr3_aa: CASSSGLAAPNEQFF

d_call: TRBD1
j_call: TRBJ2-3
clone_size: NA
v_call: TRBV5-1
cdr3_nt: TGCGCCAGCAGCCCATCGACAGGGGTTAAGGATACGCAGTATTTT
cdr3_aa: CASSPSTGVKDTQYF

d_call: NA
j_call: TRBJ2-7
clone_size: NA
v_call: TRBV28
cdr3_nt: TGTGCCAGCAGTTTATCAGGTCGTACCTCCTACGAGCAGTACTTC
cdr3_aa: CASSLSGRTSYEQYF

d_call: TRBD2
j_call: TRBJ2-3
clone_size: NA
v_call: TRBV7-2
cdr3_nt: TGTGCCAGCAGCTTAGATGGGGAGGGTACGCAGTATTTT
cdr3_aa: CASSLDGEGTQYF

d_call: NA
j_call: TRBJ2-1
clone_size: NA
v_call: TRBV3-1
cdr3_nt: TGTGCCAGCAGGCCGGGGGAGAAGAGCTCCTACAATGAGCAGTTCTTC
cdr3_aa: CASRPGEKSSYNEQFF

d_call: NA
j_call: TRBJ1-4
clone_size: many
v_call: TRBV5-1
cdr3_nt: TGCGCCAGCAGTTATTCAGGGGACCGTGAAAAACTGTTTTTT
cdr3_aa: CASSYSGDREKLFF

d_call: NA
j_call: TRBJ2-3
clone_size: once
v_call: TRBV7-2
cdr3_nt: TGTGCCAGCAGCTTAGCGTTAGGGGGGGGGCCTGACACAGATACGCAGTATTTT
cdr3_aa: CASSLALGGGPDTDTQYF

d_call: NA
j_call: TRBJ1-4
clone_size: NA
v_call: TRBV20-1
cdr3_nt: TGCAGTGCCCCACAGGGCTCGACTAATGAAAAACTGTTTTTT
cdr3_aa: CSAPQGSTNEKLFF

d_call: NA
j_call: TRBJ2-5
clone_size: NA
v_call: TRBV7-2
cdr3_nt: TGTGCCAGCGGCTTATACGGGACTGCTGAGCCCCAGTACTTC
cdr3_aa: CASGLYGTAEPQYF

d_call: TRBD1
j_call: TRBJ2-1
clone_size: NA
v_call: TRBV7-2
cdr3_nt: TGTGCCAGCAGAGGGGACAGATGGAATGAGCAGTTCTTC
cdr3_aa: CASRGDRWNEQFF

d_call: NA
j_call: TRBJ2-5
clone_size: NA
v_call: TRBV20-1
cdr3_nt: TGCAGTGCGGACCGGGGGTCCGGAAGGGAGACCCAGTACTTC
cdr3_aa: CSADRGSGRETQYF

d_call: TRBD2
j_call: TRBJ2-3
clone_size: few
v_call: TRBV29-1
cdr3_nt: TGCAGCGTTGCCAGCGGGGGGGCATGGGGCACAGATACGCAGTATTTT
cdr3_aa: CSVASGGAWGTDTQYF

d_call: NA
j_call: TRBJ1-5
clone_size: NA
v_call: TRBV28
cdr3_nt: TGTGCCAGCAGTCGGACGACCCGCGGTCAGCCCCAGCATTTT
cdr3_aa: CASSRTTRGQPQHF

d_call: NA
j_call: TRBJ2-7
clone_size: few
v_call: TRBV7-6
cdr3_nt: TGTGCCAGCAGCTCGACTGCTTACCACGAGCAGTACTTC
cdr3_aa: CASSSTAYHEQYF

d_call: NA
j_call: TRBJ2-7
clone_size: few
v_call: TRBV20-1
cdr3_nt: TGCAGTGCTAGAGATCAAGGCGGAACGAACGAGCAGTACTTC
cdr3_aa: CSARDQGGTNEQYF